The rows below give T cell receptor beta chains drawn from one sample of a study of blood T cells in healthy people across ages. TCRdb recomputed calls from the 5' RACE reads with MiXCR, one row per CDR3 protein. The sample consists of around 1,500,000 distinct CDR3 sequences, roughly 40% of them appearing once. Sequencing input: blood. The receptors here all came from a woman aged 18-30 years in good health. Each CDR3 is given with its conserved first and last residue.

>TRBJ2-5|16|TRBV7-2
CASSLMNRKYQETQYF
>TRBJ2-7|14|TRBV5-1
CASSAGQGTHEQNF
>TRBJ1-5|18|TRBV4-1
CASSQSGTVDYSNQPQHF
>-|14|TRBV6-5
CASTSGGAGETQYF
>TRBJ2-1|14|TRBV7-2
CASSKLAGDNEQFF
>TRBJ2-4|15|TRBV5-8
CASSLTGTSLGEQYF
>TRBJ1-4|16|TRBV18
CASSPGTPATNEKLFF
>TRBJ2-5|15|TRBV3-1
CASSQPGLADPSQYF
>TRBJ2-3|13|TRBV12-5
CASGLMGTDTQYF
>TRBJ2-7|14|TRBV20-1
CSAVSGGVSYEQYF